Each of the 30 T cell receptor beta chains below was sequenced from the same sample in a study of a mutant IDH1 vaccine in newly diagnosed glioma. Their specific antigens are unknown. The sample's time point: week 23, last vaccination. Every vaccination contained 300 ug of the mutant IDH1 20-mer peptide and was paired with topical imiquimod. Assay used: immunoSEQ multiplex PCR; TCRdb lists only in-frame clones, some missing. The sample consists of some 80,000 clones, approximately 89% of them appearing once. The sample was PBMCs, taken from a glioma patient whose treatment included an IDH1 peptide vaccine. All receptors derive from a woman aged 50 to 65 with glioma.

The chain recombines TRBV6-1 with TRBJ2-1; TRBD2 matches 13 bases. The CDR3 consists of 17 residues. Per the germline V gene, CDR1 is MNHNS and CDR2 is SASEGT. Unmatched junction bases numbered 7, after V lost 4 bases and J lost 4 bases. CDR3 nucleotide sequence: TGTGCCAGCAGTGTGACTAGCGGGAGGTATCTGTACAATGAGCAGTTCTTC. This sequence encodes CASSVTSGRYLYNEQFF.

V usage is TRBV9 and J usage is TRBJ2-7, with 7 bases aligning to TRBD1. The length of the CDR3 is 15 residues. Germline CDR1 reads SGDLS; CDR2 reads YYNGEE. J lost 0 bases, V lost 3 bases, and 6 bases had no gene match. The CDR3 DNA reads TGTGCCAGCAGCGCTACCGACAGGGTCTCCTACGAGCAGTACTTC. Amino acids: CASSATDRVSYEQYF. Looking up the rest from reference TRBV9 and TRBJ2-7 gives the full variable domain: DSGVTQTPKHLITATGQRVTLRCSPRSGDLSVYWYQQSLDQGLQFLIQYYNGEERAKGNILERFSAQQFPDLHSELNLSSLELGDSALYFCASSATDRVSYEQYFGPGTRLTVT.

This chain connects TRBV19 to TRBJ2-1; D ambiguous. The CDR3 runs to 12 residues. V was pared by 5 bases and J by 6 bases, with 8 bases between. CDR1 and CDR2 (germline): LNHDA, SQIVND (reference sequence). CDR3 coding DNA: TGTGCCAGTAGTCCTGGACGCAATGAGCAGTTCTTC. Encoded protein: CASSPGRNEQFF.

The chain employs TRBV29-1 and TRBJ1-1; D possibly corresponds to TRBD1 (5 bases). The V end lost 3 bases, the J end lost 11 bases, and 19 bases lay between the germline ends. Germline loops: CDR1 SQVTM, CDR2 ANQGSEA. The CDR3 runs to 13 residues. CDR3 sequence reads: CSVEATGGSEAFF. CDR3 in DNA: TGCAGCGTTGAGGCCACCGGGGGGTCAGAGGCTTTCTTT.

CDR3 region: CASSLRQDGYGYTF. The CDR3 DNA sequence: TGCGCCAGCAGCTTGCGGCAGGACGGCTATGGCTACACCTTC. The chain uses TRBV5-1 and TRBJ1-2, with D unresolved. Trimming pared 1 base from V and 4 bases from J, leaving 11 bases between. Germline V gives CDR1 SGHRS, CDR2 YFSETQ. The CDR3 consists of 14 residues.

The chain links TRBV5-4 to TRBJ2-2; 7 bases align to TRBD1. Germline values: CDR1 SGHNT, CDR2 YYREEE (reference sequence). The CDR3 has 18 amino acids. V lost 4 bases and J lost 2; bases outside the gene matches: 14. CDR3 nucleotide sequence: TGTGCCAGCAGCCGGAAGTATGGCAGGGGGTCAAACACCGGGGAGCTGTTTTTT. Amino acids: CASSRKYGRGSNTGELFF. The complete variable domain, with remaining parts taken from reference TRBV5-4 and TRBJ2-2, reads ETGVTQSPTHLIKTRGQQVTLRCSSQSGHNTVSWYQQALGQGPQFIFQYYREEENGRGNFPPRFSGLQFPNYSSELNVNALELDDSALYLCASSRKYGRGSNTGELFFGEGSRLTVL.

As regards this clone: The conserved phenylalanine or tryptophan is not found at the CDR3 terminus, so this likely reflects a read error. The chain has TRBV30 and TRBJ2-7; 7 bases are shared with TRBD1. After removal of 1 base from V and 2 bases from J, the junction contained 8 bases not matched to a gene. The CDR3 is 15 residues long. CDR1 and CDR2 from the germline V gene are GTSNPN and SVGIG (reference sequence). The chain's CDR3 is CAWSGTLDRAYEQYL. In nucleotides, the CDR3 is TGTGCCTGGAGTGGCACCCTCGACAGGGCCTACGAGCAGTACCTC.

This chain joins TRBV5-4 and TRBJ2-3, with 12 bases fitting TRBD2. The CDR3 is 17 amino acids. V shed 5 bases, J shed 0 bases, and the junction held 7 bases outside the gene matches. The germline CDR1 and CDR2 sequences are SGHNT and YYREEE (reference sequence). The CDR3 DNA follows: TGTGCCAGCAGGGTACTAGCGGGAGGACCCAGCACAGATACGCAGTATTTT. This translates into CASRVLAGGPSTDTQYF.

The chain links TRBV5-1 to TRBJ2-7; tentatively, D is TRBD1 (5 bases). In germline, CDR1 is SGHRS, CDR2 YFSETQ. The CDR3 has 14 residues. Trimming shortened V by 5 bases and J by 0 bases, and 12 bases separated the two germline ends. The CDR3 DNA sequence: TGCGCCAGCAGGTCGTCAGGGTCCTCCTACGAGCAGTACTTC. Residues: CASRSSGSSYEQYF.

This chain links TRBV18 with TRBJ1-1; no clear D gene. The germline CDR1 and CDR2 sequences are KGHSH and LQKENI. Trimming stripped 5 bases from V and 2 bases from J, with 9 bases between. The CDR3 spans 13 residues. CDR3 nucleotides: TGTGCCAGCTCATCCACCTTTAACACTGAAGCTTTCTTT. Its translation: CASSSTFNTEAFF.

The chain couples TRBV6-5 to TRBJ1-6, with D uncertain. The V gene's germline CDR1 is MNHEY and CDR2 SVGAGI. The CDR3 totals 13 residues. With 6 bases removed from V and 4 bases from J, the gap between germline ends came to 7 bases. The CDR3 DNA reads TGTGCCAGCAGGAGGGATTATAATTCACCCCTCCACTTT. Protein product: CASRRDYNSPLHF.

The chain carries TRBV2 and TRBJ2-3; a possible D gene is TRBD1 (5 bases). Germline V gene data show CDR1 as SNHLY and CDR2 as FYNNEI. Trimming shortened V by 6 bases and J by 0 bases, and 10 bases separated the two germline ends. The CDR3 runs 14 residues. As DNA, the CDR3 is TGTGCCAGCAGCAAGACAGCGAGCACAGATACGCAGTATTTT. Amino acid sequence: CASSKTASTDTQYF.

This clone showed up just a few times. The chain links TRBV12-5 to TRBJ1-5, with a possible D match to TRBD1 (6 bases). The CDR3 has 17 residues. From germline, CDR1 is LGHNT and CDR2 FRNRAP. V lost 0 bases to trimming and J lost 5 bases, with 17 bases between them. The CDR3, as DNA: TGTGCTAGTGGTTTGGTACATAGCTTCGGGGGGCATCAGCCCCAGCATTTT. It translates to CASGLVHSFGGHQPQHF.

This chain joins TRBV6-5 and TRBJ1-4; tentatively, D is TRBD1 (6 bases). The CDR3 has 13 residues. Trimming removed 6 bases from V and 3 bases from J, with 8 bases in between. Germline V gene sequence: CDR1 MNHEY, CDR2 SVGAGI. CDR3 DNA: TGTGCCAGCAGGGGGGCGGCTAATGAAAAACTGTTTTTT. Translated: CASRGAANEKLFF.

The rearrangement links TRBV9 to TRBJ2-3; TRBD2 aligns across 10 bases. V gave up 3 bases and J gave up 6 bases; unmatched junction bases: 7. CDR1 SGDLS and CDR2 YYNGEE come from the germline V gene. The CDR3 has 15 residues. CDR3 nucleotides: TGTGCCAGCAGCGCTAGCGGGAGCAAAAGCGATACGCAGTATTTT. This sequence encodes CASSASGSKSDTQYF. Looking up the rest from reference TRBV9 and TRBJ2-3 gives the full variable domain: DSGVTQTPKHLITATGQRVTLRCSPRSGDLSVYWYQQSLDQGLQFLIQYYNGEERAKGNILERFSAQQFPDLHSELNLSSLELGDSALYFCASSASGSKSDTQYFGPGTRLTVL.

This clone was seen a handful of times. This chain uses TRBV10-1 with TRBJ2-5; D is perhaps TRBD1 (6 bases). The length of the CDR3 is 11 residues. From germline, CDR1 is WNHNN and CDR2 SYGVQD (reference sequence). Trimming took 8 bases from V and 4 from J, leaving 8 bases between them. CDR3 coding DNA: TGCGCCAGCGGCAGGGGAGAGACCCAGTACTTC. As protein: CASGRGETQYF.

The gene calls are TRBV27 and TRBJ1-2; weak D call: TRBD1 (6 bases). Germline-derived CDR1 and CDR2 are MNHEY and SMNVEV (reference sequence). V was pared by 2 bases and J by 0 bases, with 7 bases between. The length of the CDR3 is 14 residues. CDR3 bases: TGTGCCAGCAGTTTAACAGGGACTAACTATGGCTACACCTTC. Protein sequence: CASSLTGTNYGYTF.

The chain is built from TRBV5-6 and TRBJ2-7, with D possibly being TRBD2 (6 bases). Germline values: CDR1 SGHDT, CDR2 YYEEEE. This CDR3 has 14 amino acids. Deletions cut 0 bases from V and 3 bases from J, with 10 bases between. CDR3 amino acids: CASSLGDSDYEQYF. The CDR3 region has the DNA TGTGCCAGCAGCTTGGGGGACTCAGACTACGAGCAGTACTTC.

The V gene is TRBV7-8, the J gene TRBJ2-7; TRBD2 matches 7 bases. V dropped 4 bases and J dropped 2; count of bases not matched to a gene: 8. Germline V gene data show CDR1 as SGHVS and CDR2 as FQNEAQ. CDR3 length: 15 residues. The CDR3, as DNA: TGTGCCAGCAGCTCGCCAGCGGGATTGCCCTACGAGCAGTACTTC. This sequence encodes CASSSPAGLPYEQYF. The complete variable domain, with remaining parts taken from reference TRBV7-8 and TRBJ2-7, reads GAGVSQSPRYKVAKRGQDVALRCDPISGHVSLFWYQQALGQGPEFLTYFQNEAQLDKSGLPSDRFFAERPEGSVSTLKIQRTQQEDSAVYLCASSSPAGLPYEQYFGPGTRLTVT.

The J gene is TRBJ2-3, the V gene TRBV5-1, with 7 nucleotides matching TRBD2. V lost 0 bases, J lost 1 base, and 5 bases stayed unmatched. Per germline, CDR1 SGHRS and CDR2 YFSETQ. The CDR3 length is 16 residues. The CDR3 is CASSLEPGGGTDTQYF. The CDR3 DNA follows: TGCGCCAGCAGCTTGGAGCCGGGGGGAGGCACAGATACGCAGTATTTT. Together with reference TRBV5-1 and TRBJ2-3, the CDR3 gives the full variable domain: KAGVTQTPRYLIKTRGQQVTLSCSPISGHRSVSWYQQTPGQGLQFLFEYFSETQRNKGNFPGRFSGRQFSNSRSEMNVSTLELGDSALYLCASSLEPGGGTDTQYFGPGTRLTVL.

Written as DNA, the CDR3 is TGTGCCAGTGGGGGGACACCCTCTAACGAGCAGTACTTC. It codes for CASGGTPSNEQYF. This chain links TRBV28 with TRBJ2-7; either TRBD1 or TRBD2 may supply D (6 bases each). This CDR3 spans 13 amino acids. V lost 9 bases and J lost 5, with 17 bases in between. Per the germline V gene, CDR1 is MDHEN and CDR2 is SYDVKM.

The CDR3 nucleotides read TGTGCCAGCAGGGACTCGGCTAGCAATCAGCCCCAGCATTTT. This gives the protein CASRDSASNQPQHF. This chain uses TRBV25-1 with TRBJ1-5, with unresolved D. This CDR3 is built from 14 residues. V was shortened by 6 bases and J by 0 bases, with 9 bases between the two germline ends. Germline V lookup: CDR1 MGHDK, CDR2 SYGVNS. Filled out from reference TRBV25-1 and TRBJ1-5, the complete variable domain reads EADIYQTPRYLVIGTGKKITLECSQTMGHDKMYWYQQDPGMELHLIHYSYGVNSTEKGDLSSESTVSRIRTEHFPLTLESARPSHTSQYLCASRDSASNQPQHFGDGTRLSIL.

CDR3 in DNA: TGTGCCAGCAGCCGCCGGGTGGACAGATCCTACGAGCAGTACTTC. It is translated as CASSRRVDRSYEQYF. V gene TRBV27 combines with J gene TRBJ2-7, with D tentatively TRBD1 (6 bases). CDR3 size: 15 residues. Germline V CDR1 and CDR2: MNHEY, SMNVEV (reference sequence). The ends were cut back, 6 bases at V and 1 base at J, with 16 bases in the middle.

The V call is TRBV6-6, the J call TRBJ2-2; D gene unclear. Germline CDR1 and CDR2: MNHNY and SVGAGI (reference sequence). V was shortened by 2 bases and J by 3 bases, with 4 bases between the two germline ends. There are 13 residues in the CDR3. CDR3: CASSYRDTGELFF. Here the CDR3 DNA reads TGTGCCAGCAGTTACAGGGACACCGGGGAGCTGTTTTTT.

The rearrangement joins TRBV6-1 to TRBJ1-4; no definite D call. The CDR3 has 16 residues. Germline V gives CDR1 MNHNS, CDR2 SASEGT. V dropped 3 bases and J dropped 4 bases, with 15 bases sitting between them. The CDR3 is CASSDEGGIRNEKLFF. In DNA form, the CDR3 reads TGTGCCAGCAGTGATGAGGGAGGGATTCGTAATGAAAAACTGTTTTTT.

J is TRBJ2-7 and V is TRBV11-3; D is ambiguous. Trimming took off 2 bases at V and 4 bases at J, with 9 bases between the two ends. The CDR3 consists of 13 residues. Germline loops: CDR1 SGHNT, CDR2 YENEEA. CDR3 protein: CASSLKSGYEQYF. The DNA of the CDR3 is TGTGCCAGCAGCTTAAAATCGGGTTACGAGCAGTACTTC.

The rearrangement uses TRBV2 and TRBJ1-5, with 9 nucleotides matching TRBD1. Germline values: CDR1 SNHLY, CDR2 FYNNEI. CDR3 length: 16 amino acids. With 5 bases clipped from V and 1 base from J, the junction kept 6 bases outside the gene matches. Here the CDR3 DNA reads TGTGCCAGCAGTTCTACAGGGGGCGAAAGCAATCAGCCCCAGCATTTT. This translates into CASSSTGGESNQPQHF.

V and J are TRBV12-5 and TRBJ2-6; D is undetermined. From germline, CDR1 is LGHNT and CDR2 FRNRAP. V lost 4 bases, J lost 2 bases, and 0 bases lay in between. This CDR3 is 12 amino acids long. The CDR3 here is CASGSGANVLTF. CDR3 DNA: TGTGCTAGTGGTTCTGGGGCCAACGTCCTGACTTTC.

The gene calls are TRBV19 and TRBJ2-5; D perhaps matches TRBD1 (6 bases). The CDR3 extends over 15 amino acids. Germline V gives CDR1 LNHDA, CDR2 SQIVND (reference sequence). The V end was cut by 4 bases, the J end by 3 bases, with 15 bases between. CDR3 bases: TGTGCCAGTAGTACCCTGGGGACACGAGAAGAGACCCAGTACTTC. Encoded protein: CASSTLGTREETQYF.

This chain connects TRBV6-5 to TRBJ1-5; TRBD1 matches 7 bases. The J segment lost 7 bases and the V segment lost 6 bases, leaving 9 bases of the junction unmatched. The CDR3 length is 14 residues. Germline V gives CDR1 MNHEY, CDR2 SVGAGI. The CDR3 is CASRRQGSGQPQHF. CDR3 nucleotide sequence: TGTGCCAGCAGGCGACAGGGTAGTGGACAGCCCCAGCATTTT.